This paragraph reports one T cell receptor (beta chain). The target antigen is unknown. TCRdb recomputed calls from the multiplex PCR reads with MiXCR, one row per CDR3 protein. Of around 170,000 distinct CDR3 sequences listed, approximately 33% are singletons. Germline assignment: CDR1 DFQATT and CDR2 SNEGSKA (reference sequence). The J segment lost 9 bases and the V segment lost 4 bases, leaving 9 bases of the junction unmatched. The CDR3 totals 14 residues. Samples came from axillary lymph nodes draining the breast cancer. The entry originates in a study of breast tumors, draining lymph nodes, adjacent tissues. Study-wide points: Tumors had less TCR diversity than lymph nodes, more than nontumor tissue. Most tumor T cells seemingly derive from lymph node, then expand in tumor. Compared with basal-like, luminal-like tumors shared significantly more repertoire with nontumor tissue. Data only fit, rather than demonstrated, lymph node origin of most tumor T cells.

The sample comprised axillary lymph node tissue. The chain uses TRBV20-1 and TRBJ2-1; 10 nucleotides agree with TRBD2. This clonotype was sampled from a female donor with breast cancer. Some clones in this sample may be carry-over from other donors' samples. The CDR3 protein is CSAKVSGGFTEQFF. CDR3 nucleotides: TGCAGTGCTAAAGTTAGCGGGGGGTTCACTGAGCAGTTCTTC.